Presented here are 20 T cell receptor beta chains from one specimen sequenced in a study of blood T cell repertoires in COVID-19. Clones were read by immunoSEQ multiplex PCR, and TCRdb kept only the in-frame ones, dropping some. The top ten hold roughly 2.3% of the sample, which has around 300,000 clones, about nine tenths seen once. Sequenced sample: peripheral blood. The receptors were gathered from a man over 45 with acute or convalescent COVID-19.

The V and J genes are TRBV10-3 and TRBJ1-2; 12 bases align to TRBD1. V shed 6 bases and J 4 bases; nucleotides not matched to a gene: 12. The CDR3 has 17 amino acids. Germline CDR1 and CDR2: ENHRY and SYGVKD. CDR3: CAISLTGTGGAAYGYTF. CDR3 in DNA: TGTGCCATCAGCCTAACCGGGACAGGGGGCGCGGCCTATGGCTACACCTTC.

V gene TRBV5-1 combines with J gene TRBJ1-1, with 7 bases matching TRBD1. The CDR3 runs 16 residues. From germline, CDR1 is SGHRS and CDR2 YFSETQ. The junction had 10 bases not matched to a gene; V was cut back by 4 bases and J by 1 base. DNA of the CDR3: TGCGCCAGCAGCCCTGGACAGGCGCGGAGGAACACTGAAGCTTTCTTT. Protein: CASSPGQARRNTEAFF.

The chain has TRBV4-1 and TRBJ1-6; no reliable D call. CDR3 length: 14 residues. V was trimmed by 0 bases and J by 11 bases, leaving 11 bases between them. Germline CDR1 MGHRA, CDR2 YSYEKL. This CDR3 reads CASSQESLLTPLHF. DNA for the CDR3: TGCGCCAGCAGCCAAGAAAGCTTATTAACACCCCTCCACTTT.

The chain carries TRBV11-2 and TRBJ2-3, with TRBD2 matching 9 bases. After removal of 1 base from V and 4 bases from J, the junction contained 9 bases not matched to a gene. CDR3 length: 17 residues. In germline, CDR1 is SGHAT, CDR2 FQNNGV. The CDR3 DNA reads TGTGCCAGCAGCTTAGGCCACGGGCGGGGGGGAGCAGATACGCAGTATTTT. Translated, it gives CASSLGHGRGGADTQYF.

V usage is TRBV3-1 (or the pseudogene TRBV3-2) and J usage is TRBJ2-2, with 7 positions matching TRBD1. Trimming cost V 6 bases and J 3 bases; bases outside gene matches: 4. The CDR3 length is 14 residues. CDR1 LGHDT and CDR2 YNNKEL come from the germline V gene (reference sequence). CDR3 sequence reads: CASSRDRHTGELFF. The CDR3 nucleotides are TGTGCCAGCAGTCGGGACAGACACACCGGGGAGCTGTTTTTT.

The chain is built from TRBV5-4 and TRBJ2-7; a weak D match, TRBD1 (5 bases). V was pared by 8 bases and J by 5 bases, with 17 bases between. CDR1 SGHNT and CDR2 YYREEE come from the germline V gene (reference sequence). The CDR3 length is 13 residues. The CDR3 loop is CASHSGNPNEQYF. CDR3 coding DNA: TGTGCCAGTCATTCAGGGAACCCAAACGAGCAGTACTTC.

V gene TRBV5-1 combines with J gene TRBJ1-1; TRBD1 is a possible D gene (6 bases). CDR3 length equals 18 residues. Per germline, CDR1 SGHRS and CDR2 YFSETQ. V gave up 1 base and J gave up 0 bases, with 19 bases separating them. The CDR3 coding sequence is TGCGCCAGCAGCTTGAGCTGGGATTCAGGGGTCATGAACACTGAAGCTTTCTTT. Protein: CASSLSWDSGVMNTEAFF.

This clone appeared a single time. V gene TRBV7-9 combines with J gene TRBJ2-7; the D is unclear. Germline CDR1 SEHNR, CDR2 FQNEAQ (reference sequence). This CDR3 contains 12 residues. V dropped 5 bases and J dropped 4 bases, with 9 bases sitting between them. The CDR3 coding sequence is TGTGCCAGCAGCCAGAATACATACGAGCAGTACTTC. The encoded protein is CASSQNTYEQYF.

The gene calls are TRBV13 and TRBJ2-7; a possible D gene is TRBD2 (6 bases). The CDR3 is made up of 12 amino acids. Trimming stripped 2 bases from V and 4 bases from J, with 6 bases between. Germline CDR1 is PRHDT and CDR2 is FYEKMQ (reference sequence). The CDR3 reads CASSLSGYEQYF. The DNA for the CDR3 is TGTGCCAGCAGCTTAAGCGGGTACGAGCAGTACTTC. Filled out from reference TRBV13 and TRBJ2-7, the complete variable domain reads AAGVIQSPRHLIKEKRETATLKCYPIPRHDTVYWYQQGPGQDPQFLISFYEKMQSDKGSIPDRFSAQQFSDYHSELNMSSLELGDSALYFCASSLSGYEQYFGPGTRLTVT.

Details on this clone: The sample holds other DNA sequences that translate to the same CDR3. The chain links TRBV29-1 to TRBJ2-2; 8 nucleotides align to TRBD1. The germline gives CDR1 SQVTM, CDR2 ANQGSEA. The V and J ends lost 6 bases and 1 base, in that order; junction bases with no gene match: 7. CDR3 size: 15 residues. The CDR3 nucleotides read TGCAGCGTACGCACGGGGACAGGGAACACCGGGGAGCTGTTTTTT. This codes for CSVRTGTGNTGELFF.

The chain has TRBV5-1 and TRBJ2-7, with D perhaps TRBD2 (6 bases). The V end was cut by 6 bases, the J end by 5 bases, with 18 bases between. Germline V CDR1 and CDR2: SGHRS, YFSETQ. The CDR3 sequence is 14 residues long. The CDR3 here is CASTTRGGRDEQYF. In DNA, the CDR3 is TGCGCCAGCACCACGCGGGGCGGGCGGGACGAGCAGTACTTC.

The V gene is TRBV7-3, the J gene TRBJ2-1; 8 bases match TRBD1. Germline-derived CDR1 and CDR2 are SGHTA and FQGTGA. Trimming at V came to 5 bases and at J to 2 bases, leaving 5 bases not matched to a gene. The CDR3 totals 15 residues. The CDR3 reads CASSPTGGPYNEQFF. The CDR3 region has the DNA TGTGCCAGCAGCCCCACAGGGGGGCCCTACAATGAGCAGTTCTTC.

CDR3 nucleotides: TGTGCCAGCATCCCCGGGACTAGCCCCTACAATGAGCAGTTCTTC. Translating it yields CASIPGTSPYNEQFF. This chain links TRBV6-2 or TRBV6-3 with TRBJ2-1; 9 bases are a match to TRBD2. J gave up 2 bases and V 7 bases, and 6 bases lay outside the gene matches. CDR3 size: 15 residues. Germline V lookup: CDR1 MNHEY, CDR2 SVGEGT.

The chain combines TRBV4-1 with TRBJ2-1; a possible D gene is TRBD2 (5 bases). The CDR3 loop spans 14 amino acids. V lost 0 bases to trimming and J lost 6 bases, with 9 bases between them. CDR1 is MGHRA, CDR2 YSYEKL, per germline. Written as DNA, the CDR3 is TGCGCCAGCAGCCAAGAGGCCGGGGTCAATGAGCAGTTCTTC. This codes for CASSQEAGVNEQFF.

This clone was counted a single time. The chain carries TRBV12-5 and TRBJ1-2; TRBD1 might be the D (6 bases). Trimming took off 6 bases at V and 11 bases at J, with 16 bases between the two ends. The CDR3 consists of 12 residues. CDR1 and CDR2 from the germline V gene are LGHNT and FRNRAP. This CDR3 is CASGRAERGYTF. Written as DNA, the CDR3 is TGTGCTAGTGGCCGGGCCGAGAGGGGGTACACCTTC.

This clone was found a few times. The rearrangement joins TRBV4-1 to TRBJ2-7; D is perhaps TRBD2 (6 bases). CDR3 length: 14 residues. CDR1 is MGHRA and CDR2 is YSYEKL in the germline V gene. Trimming cost V 0 bases and J 3 bases, with 9 bases left between them. This CDR3 reads CASSQDQGLYEQYF. In nucleotides, the CDR3 is TGCGCCAGCAGCCAAGACCAGGGACTCTACGAGCAGTACTTC.

The chain recombines TRBV5-1 with TRBJ1-3; possible D gene TRBD1, 5 bases. Germline CDR1 is SGHRS and CDR2 is YFSETQ. The V and J ends lost 1 base and 2 bases respectively, with 10 bases between them. This CDR3 spans 15 amino acids. CDR3 bases: TGCGCCAGCAGCTTGTATGCAGGGCCTGGAAACACCATATATTTT. Its protein product is CASSLYAGPGNTIYF.

The rearrangement joins TRBV6-1 to TRBJ1-2; D unclear. The germline gives CDR1 MNHNS, CDR2 SASEGT. The CDR3 loop spans 14 amino acids. V was shortened by 1 base and J by 4 bases, with 10 bases between the two germline ends. The CDR3 sequence is CASSEGNYFYGYTF. In DNA, the CDR3 is TGTGCCAGCAGTGAAGGTAACTACTTCTATGGCTACACCTTC.

The CDR3 region has the DNA TGTGCCAGCAGTGCTAACAGGGGGACTCAGCCCCAGCATTTT. Translation: CASSANRGTQPQHF. The V call is TRBV6-6, the J call TRBJ1-5; 8 nucleotides line up with TRBD1. Germline V gene sequence: CDR1 MNHNY, CDR2 SVGAGI (reference sequence). Trimming removed 5 bases from V and 6 bases from J; junction bases left unmatched: 6. CDR3 length: 14 residues.

The chain couples TRBV2 to TRBJ2-7; D uncertain. V was cut by 5 bases and J by 4 bases, with 6 bases left in between. Germline V lookup: CDR1 SNHLY, CDR2 FYNNEI. This CDR3 has 11 residues. CDR3 protein: CASSQVYEQYF. Written as DNA, the CDR3 is TGTGCCAGCAGTCAGGTTTACGAGCAGTACTTC.